This is a list of T cell receptor beta chains from one sample in a study of human T cells and chemical hapten exposure. Each CDR3 protein gets one entry after TCRdb re-called the RACE reads with MiXCR. The table records a few hundred thousand distinct CDR3 sequences, 4.8% of them present only once. The starting material was whole blood, obtained in connection with sensitization to the hapten diphenylcyclopropenone (DPC). The receptor set was obtained from a woman aged 45-65 years with alopecia areata. Some clones in this sample may be carry-over from other donors' samples. The CDR3 runs from the conserved cysteine through the conserved F or W. The D gene is left open where the match is weak. Part of the rows lack a size; the others show once, few, many or a class for expanded clones.

j_gene | d_gene | v_gene | abundance | CDR3aa | CDR3nt
TRBJ1-6 | NA | TRBV3-1 | few | CASSQVEGLNSPLHF | TGTGCCAGCAGCCAAGTCGAGGGTTTGAATTCACCCCTCCACTTT
TRBJ1-1 | TRBD1 | TRBV7-9 | many | CASSGGGSEAFF | TGTGCCAGCAGCGGAGGGGGCTCTGAAGCTTTCTTT
TRBJ1-1 | TRBD1 | TRBV7-9 | many | CASSRDRAEAFF | TGTGCCAGCAGCCGGGACAGGGCTGAAGCTTTCTTT
TRBJ2-7 | NA | TRBV20-1 | many | CSARASTGLGYEQYF | TGCAGTGCTAGAGCCTCGACGGGTCTAGGCTACGAGCAGTACTTC
TRBJ2-7 | TRBD1 | TRBV25-1 | few | CASRDRGTTYEQYF | TGTGCCAGCAGGGACAGGGGCACTACCTACGAGCAGTACTTC
TRBJ2-5 | NA | TRBV4-1 | many | CASSQDSPSISGTQYF | TGCGCCAGCAGCCAAGATAGCCCATCCATATCCGGGACCCAGTACTTC
TRBJ2-7 | NA | TRBV30 | many | CAWSEIGTDEQYF | TGTGCCTGGAGCGAAATTGGAACGGACGAGCAGTACTTC
TRBJ1-1 | NA | TRBV24-1 | few | CATSDPDTEAFF | TGTGCCACCAGTGATCCCGACACTGAAGCTTTCTTT
TRBJ2-7 | NA | TRBV28 | many | CASVGSYEQYF | TGTGCCAGCGTCGGGTCCTACGAGCAGTACTTC
TRBJ1-1 | TRBD1 | TRBV12-3/TRBV12-4 | NA | CASSRDRGVLMNTEAFF | TGTGCCAGCAGCCGCGACAGGGGAGTCCTCATGAACACTGAAGCTTTCTTT